This TCR beta chain originates from a study of blood T cell repertoires in COVID-19. Looking at the study overall: Sources were T cells, B-cell-depleted T cells, or PBMCs; the material itself was cDNA or gDNA.

Germline CDR1 reads MNHEY; CDR2 reads SVGAGI. The V gene end was trimmed by 10 bases and the J gene end by 7 bases; junction bases not matched to a gene: 13. CDR3 length: 15 amino acids. TCRdb's copy holds only in-frame clones and misses some; the assay was immunoSEQ multiplex PCR. The table has 100,000 to 150,000 clones, about 80% seen once. The clonotype comes from a man aged 35-49 years with active or convalescent COVID-19. Material: peripheral blood. This chain connects TRBV6-5 to TRBJ2-2; 9 positions agree with TRBD1. The CDR3 sequence: CATQREQGAGGELFF. The CDR3 region has the DNA TGTGCCACCCAGAGAGAACAGGGGGCCGGCGGGGAGCTGTTTTTT.